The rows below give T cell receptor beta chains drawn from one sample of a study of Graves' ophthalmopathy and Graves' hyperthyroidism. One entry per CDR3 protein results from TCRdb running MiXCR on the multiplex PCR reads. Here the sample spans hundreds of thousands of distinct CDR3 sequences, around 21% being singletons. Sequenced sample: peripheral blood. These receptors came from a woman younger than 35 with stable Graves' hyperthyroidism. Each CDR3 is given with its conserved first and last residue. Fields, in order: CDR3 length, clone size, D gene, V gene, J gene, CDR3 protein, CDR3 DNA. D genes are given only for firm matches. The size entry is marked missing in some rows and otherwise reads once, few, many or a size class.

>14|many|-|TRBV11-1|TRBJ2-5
CASSFGPARETQYF
TGTGCCAGCAGCTTCGGACCGGCACGAGAGACCCAGTACTTC
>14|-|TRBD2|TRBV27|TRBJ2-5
CASSLSGRPETQYF
TGTGCCAGCAGCCTTAGCGGGAGGCCAGAGACCCAGTACTTC
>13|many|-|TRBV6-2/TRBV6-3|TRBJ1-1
CASILKGSTEAFF
TGTGCCAGCATCTTGAAAGGGAGCACTGAAGCTTTCTTT
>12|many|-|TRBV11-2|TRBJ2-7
CASSKLLSEQYF
TGTGCCAGCTCGAAGTTGTTGTCCGAGCAGTACTTC
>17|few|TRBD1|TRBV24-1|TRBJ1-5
CATSDGQGALSNQPQHF
TGTGCCACCAGTGACGGACAGGGGGCTTTGAGCAATCAGCCCCAGCATTTT
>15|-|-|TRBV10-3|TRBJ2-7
CAISGRAFPLREQYF
TGTGCCATCAGCGGCAGGGCCTTCCCCCTTCGAGAGCAGTACTTC
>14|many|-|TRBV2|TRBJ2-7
CASSELRVTYEQYF
TGTGCCAGCAGTGAACTGCGTGTCACCTACGAGCAGTACTTC
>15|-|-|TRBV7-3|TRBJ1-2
CASSLTGGEGYGYTF
TGTGCCAGCAGCTTAACGGGCGGCGAGGGCTATGGCTACACCTTC
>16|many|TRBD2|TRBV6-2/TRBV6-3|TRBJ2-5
CASTPGTSDIQETQYF
TGTGCCAGCACTCCCGGGACTAGCGACATCCAGGAGACCCAGTACTTC
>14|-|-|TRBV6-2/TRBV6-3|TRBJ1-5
CASRSWVSNQPQHF
TGTGCCAGCAGAAGCTGGGTTAGCAATCAGCCCCAGCATTTT
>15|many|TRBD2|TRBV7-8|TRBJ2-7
CASSLRRENEHEQYF
TGTGCCAGCAGCTTACGGCGGGAGAATGAGCACGAGCAGTACTTC
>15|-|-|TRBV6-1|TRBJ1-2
CASSEAPQSLYGYTF
TGTGCCAGCAGTGAAGCGCCACAGTCCCTCTATGGCTACACCTTC
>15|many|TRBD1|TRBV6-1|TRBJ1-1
CASSARQGVNTEAFF
TGTGCCAGCAGTGCCAGACAGGGGGTGAACACTGAAGCTTTCTTT
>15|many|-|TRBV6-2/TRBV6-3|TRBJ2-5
CASSYKARGTETQYF
TGTGCCAGCAGTTACAAGGCTAGAGGAACGGAGACCCAGTACTTC
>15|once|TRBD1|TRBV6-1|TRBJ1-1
CARFGLGQGWTEAFF
TGTGCCAGATTCGGTCTGGGACAGGGGTGGACTGAAGCTTTCTTT
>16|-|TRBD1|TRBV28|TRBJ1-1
CASSLGGTDLNTEAFF
TGTGCCAGCAGTTTAGGGGGGACAGACCTGAACACTGAAGCTTTCTTT
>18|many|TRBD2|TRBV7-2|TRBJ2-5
CASSLATRLAGDVETQYF
TGTGCCAGCAGCTTAGCGACCCGACTAGCGGGAGATGTGGAGACCCAGTACTTC
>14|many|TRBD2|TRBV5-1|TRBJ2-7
CASSLTGGPYEQYF
TGCGCCAGCAGCTTGACGGGAGGCCCCTACGAGCAGTACTTC
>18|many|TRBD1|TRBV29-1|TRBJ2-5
CSVEVIETGPTSVETQYF
TGCAGCGTTGAAGTTATTGAGACAGGGCCCACCTCAGTCGAGACCCAGTACTTC
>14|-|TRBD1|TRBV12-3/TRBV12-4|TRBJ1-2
CASSYRTGLYGYTF
TGTGCCAGCAGCTACCGGACAGGACTCTATGGCTACACCTTC
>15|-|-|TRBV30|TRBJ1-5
CAWSGGHNSNQPQHF
TGTGCCTGGAGTGGAGGACATAATAGCAATCAGCCCCAGCATTTT
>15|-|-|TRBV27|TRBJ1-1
CASSLRPSMNTEAFF
TGTGCCAGCAGTTTAAGGCCATCCATGAACACTGAAGCTTTCTTT
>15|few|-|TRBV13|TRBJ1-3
CASSLGRISGNTIYF
TGTGCCAGCAGCCTCGGACGGATCTCTGGAAACACCATATATTTT
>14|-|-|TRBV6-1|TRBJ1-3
CASRRGFSGNTIYF
TGTGCCAGCCGGAGGGGTTTCTCTGGAAACACCATATATTTT
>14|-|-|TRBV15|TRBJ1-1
CATSTSFGGTEAFF
TGTGCCACCAGCACGTCTTTCGGGGGCACTGAAGCTTTCTTT
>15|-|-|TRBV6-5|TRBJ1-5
CASSYSVGANQPQHF
TGTGCCAGCAGTTACTCGGTGGGGGCCAATCAGCCCCAGCATTTT
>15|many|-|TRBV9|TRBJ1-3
CASSAGLGSGNTIYF
TGTGCCAGCAGCGCCGGGCTGGGCTCTGGAAACACCATATATTTT
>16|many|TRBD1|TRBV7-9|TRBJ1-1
CASSLGSRGQGTEAFF
TGTGCCAGCAGCTTAGGGTCCAGGGGGCAAGGCACTGAAGCTTTCTTT
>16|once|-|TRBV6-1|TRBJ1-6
CAGSEVFRDNDSPLHF
TGTGCCGGCAGTGAAGTGTTCCGGGACAATGATTCACCCCTCCACTTT
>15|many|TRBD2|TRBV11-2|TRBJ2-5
CASSHRTSEGETQYF
TGTGCCAGCAGCCACCGGACTAGCGAGGGGGAGACCCAGTACTTC
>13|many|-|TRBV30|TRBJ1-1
CAWSVGRDAEAFF
TGTGCCTGGAGTGTAGGGAGGGACGCTGAAGCTTTCTTT
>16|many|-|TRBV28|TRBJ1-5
CASSLAWGRGNQPQHF
TGTGCCAGCAGTTTGGCTTGGGGGAGAGGGAATCAGCCCCAGCATTTT
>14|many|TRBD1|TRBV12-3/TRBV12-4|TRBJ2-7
CASQPGTGHYEQYF
TGTGCCAGCCAACCCGGGACAGGGCATTACGAGCAGTACTTC
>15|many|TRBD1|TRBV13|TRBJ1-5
CASSSTGQGSQPQHF
TGTGCCAGCAGCTCGACGGGACAGGGGTCTCAGCCCCAGCATTTT
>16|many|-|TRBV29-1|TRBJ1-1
CSACRDGHRLDTEAFF
TGCAGCGCATGCCGGGACGGACATCGCTTGGACACTGAAGCTTTCTTT
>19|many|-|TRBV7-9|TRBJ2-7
CASSSGPGLWGTKVGEQYF
TGTGCCAGCAGCTCCGGACCAGGTCTTTGGGGGACAAAGGTTGGCGAGCAGTACTTC
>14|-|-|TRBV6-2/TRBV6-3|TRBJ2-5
CASSYFQGTETQYF
TGTGCCAGCAGTTACTTTCAGGGAACGGAGACCCAGTACTTC
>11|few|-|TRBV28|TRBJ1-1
CASILWGNAFF
TGTGCCAGCATTCTCTGGGGGAACGCTTTCTTT
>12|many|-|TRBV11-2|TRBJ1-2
CASSGGIYGYTF
TGTGCCAGCAGCGGCGGGATCTATGGCTACACCTTC
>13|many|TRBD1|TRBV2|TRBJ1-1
CASRNRDRGIAFF
TGTGCCAGCAGAAACCGGGACAGGGGAATAGCTTTCTTT
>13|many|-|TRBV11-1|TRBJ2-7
CASGRDQPYEQYF
TGTGCCAGCGGCCGGGACCAACCCTACGAGCAGTACTTC
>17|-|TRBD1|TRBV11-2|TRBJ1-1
CASSLVGWGDRDTEAFF
TGTGCCAGCAGCTTAGTGGGTTGGGGGGACAGGGACACTGAAGCTTTCTTT
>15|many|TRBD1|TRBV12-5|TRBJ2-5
CASGLQGARGETQYF
TGTGCTAGTGGCCTACAGGGGGCTAGGGGGGAGACCCAGTACTTC
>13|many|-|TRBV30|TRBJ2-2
CAWSAVDTGELFF
TGTGCCTGGAGTGCAGTAGACACCGGGGAGCTGTTTTTT
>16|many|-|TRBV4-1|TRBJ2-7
CASSHPGGTSLYEQYF
TGCGCCAGCAGCCACCCTGGGGGGACTTCCCTTTACGAGCAGTACTTC
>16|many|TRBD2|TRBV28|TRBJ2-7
CASSSGLAGGLYEQYF
TGTGCCAGCAGCTCGGGACTAGCGGGAGGGCTCTACGAGCAGTACTTC
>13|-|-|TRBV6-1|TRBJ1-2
CASRLTGKYGYTF
TGTGCCAGCAGACTAACCGGAAAATATGGCTACACCTTC
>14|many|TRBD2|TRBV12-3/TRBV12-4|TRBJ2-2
CASSPSGRNGELFF
TGTGCCAGCAGCCCTAGCGGGAGGAACGGGGAGCTGTTTTTT
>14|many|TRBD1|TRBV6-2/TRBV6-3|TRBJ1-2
CASTYGQGGFGYTF
TGTGCCAGCACCTACGGACAGGGAGGTTTCGGCTACACCTTC
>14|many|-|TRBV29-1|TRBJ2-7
CSVVGQFSSYEQYF
TGCAGCGTTGTCGGACAGTTTAGCTCCTACGAGCAGTACTTC
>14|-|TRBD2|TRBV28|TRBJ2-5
CASSGLAGGQTQYF
TGTGCCAGCAGTGGACTAGCGGGAGGGCAGACCCAGTACTTC
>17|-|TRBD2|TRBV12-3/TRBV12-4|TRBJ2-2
CASRPSYSGANTGVLFF
TGTGCCAGCAGGCCCTCATATAGCGGGGCGAACACCGGGGTGCTGTTTTTT
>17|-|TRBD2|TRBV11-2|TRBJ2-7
CASSAPPGTSGIYEQYF
TGTGCCAGCAGCGCCCCTCCCGGGACTAGCGGGATTTACGAGCAGTACTTC